Below, 29 T cell receptor beta chains from the same sample are listed, as sequenced in a study of T-cell memory formation after mild COVID-19. Each CDR3 protein is one row after TCRdb ran MiXCR on the 5' RACE reads. The sample holds 550,000 to 700,000 distinct CDR3 sequences, approximately 19% seen once. Sequenced: PBMCs or a T cell subset sorted from them (not recorded which). These TCRs come from an adult woman who had mild COVID-19 (a few samples of this study predate the infection). Cell type and time point are not known.

This clonotype was observed a few times. J is TRBJ2-1 and V is TRBV7-6, with D possibly being TRBD2 (6 bases). Trimming stripped 5 bases from V and 9 bases from J, with 17 bases between. Germline V gives CDR1 SGHVS, CDR2 FNYEAQ. This CDR3 spans 14 amino acids. The CDR3 sequence: CASSLVGGGGEQFF. The CDR3 nucleotides are TGTGCCAGCAGCCTAGTGGGGGGAGGTGGTGAGCAGTTCTTC.

This sequence joins TRBV19 and TRBJ2-7, with 7 bases that match TRBD1. Germline V lookup: CDR1 LNHDA, CDR2 SQIVND (reference sequence). The CDR3 totals 16 residues. The J segment lost 3 bases and the V segment lost 3 bases, leaving 11 bases of the junction unmatched. The CDR3 sequence is CASSISAGTVFYEQYF. Here the CDR3 DNA reads TGTGCCAGTAGTATTTCTGCCGGGACAGTGTTCTACGAGCAGTACTTC.

This chain uses TRBV5-1 with TRBJ1-2; 10 nucleotides agree with TRBD1. Germline V gene data show CDR1 as SGHRS and CDR2 as YFSETQ. Trimming removed 0 bases from V and 4 bases from J; junction bases left unmatched: 3. CDR3 length: 15 residues. The DNA for the CDR3 is TGCGCCAGCAGCTTGGCCGGGACAGGGGCCTATGGCTACACCTTC. This encodes CASSLAGTGAYGYTF.

The rearrangement links TRBV4-1 to TRBJ2-7, with TRBD1 matching over 7 bases. Germline CDR1 and CDR2: MGHRA and YSYEKL. This CDR3 has 16 residues. V lost 1 base to trimming and J lost 5 bases; unmatched junction nucleotides: 11. The CDR3, as DNA: TGCGCCAGCAGCCAAGTCCAGGACAGGATTACGGACGAGCAGTACTTC. Encoded protein: CASSQVQDRITDEQYF.

This clonotype showed up just a few times. This chain connects TRBV4-3 to TRBJ2-7; no definite D call. This CDR3 spans 14 amino acids. Per the germline V gene, CDR1 is LGHNA and CDR2 is YSLEER. The ends were cut back, 1 base at V and 2 bases at J, with 9 bases in the middle. This CDR3 reads CASSQVVGAYEQYF. The CDR3, as DNA: TGCGCCAGCAGCCAAGTTGTTGGGGCCTACGAGCAGTACTTC.

V is TRBV7-9 and J is TRBJ2-7, with D hard to call. Trimming took off 4 bases at V and 0 bases at J, with 19 bases between the two ends. CDR3 length: 17 residues. Germline assignment: CDR1 SEHNR and CDR2 FQNEAQ (reference sequence). In DNA, the CDR3 is TGTGCCAGCAGCTCCGACGTGGCTGGGGTCGGCTCCTACGAGCAGTACTTC. Protein sequence: CASSSDVAGVGSYEQYF.

The V and J genes are TRBV9 and TRBJ2-2, with D unclear. V lost 3 bases, J lost 6 bases, and 15 bases lay in between. Germline CDR1 is SGDLS and CDR2 is YYNGEE. The CDR3 is 15 amino acids. CDR3 bases: TGTGCCAGCAGCGGGGCCCCGCCCGGGCCCGGGGAGCTGTTTTTT. Its translation is CASSGAPPGPGELFF. Using reference TRBV9 and TRBJ2-2 for the parts outside the CDR3, the full variable domain is DSGVTQTPKHLITATGQRVTLRCSPRSGDLSVYWYQQSLDQGLQFLIQYYNGEERAKGNILERFSAQQFPDLHSELNLSSLELGDSALYFCASSGAPPGPGELFFGEGSRLTVL.

The chain is built from TRBV29-1 and TRBJ2-3; D is perhaps TRBD1 (6 bases). The CDR3 contains 12 residues. V gave up 2 bases and J gave up 4 bases, with 7 bases separating them. The germline V gene has CDR1 SQVTM and CDR2 ANQGSEA. In DNA form, the CDR3 reads TGCAGCGTTGAACAGGGGTCAGATACGCAGTATTTT. Its protein product is CSVEQGSDTQYF.

The chain joins TRBV7-9 to TRBJ1-1, with D possibly matching TRBD1 (6 bases). Germline assignment: CDR1 SEHNR and CDR2 FQNEAQ (reference sequence). This CDR3 spans 15 amino acids. V was pared by 1 base and J by 4 bases, with 13 bases between. CDR3 sequence reads: CASSLVLQGVTEAFF. DNA for the CDR3: TGTGCCAGCAGCTTAGTGTTACAGGGAGTCACTGAAGCTTTCTTT. The variable domain in full, with the rest retrieved from reference TRBV7-9 and TRBJ1-1, is DTGVSQNPRHKITKRGQNVTFRCDPISEHNRLYWYRQTLGQGPEFLTYFQNEAQLEKSRLLSDRFSAERPKGSFSTLEIQRTEQGDSAMYLCASSLVLQGVTEAFFGQGTRLTVV.

V is TRBV20-1 and J is TRBJ1-5; 7 nucleotides agree with TRBD1. CDR1 is DFQATT and CDR2 is SNEGSKA in the germline V gene (reference sequence). The V segment lost 7 bases and the J segment 5 bases; nucleotides outside the gene matches: 2. The CDR3 extends over 11 amino acids. CDR3 nucleotides: TGCAGTGGACAGGGAGATCAGCCCCAGCATTTT. Protein product: CSGQGDQPQHF.

The J gene is TRBJ2-7, the V gene TRBV19, with a tentative D call TRBD2 (6 bases). CDR3 length: 14 amino acids. The germline CDR1 and CDR2 sequences are LNHDA and SQIVND (reference sequence). V gave up 1 base and J gave up 3 bases, with 10 bases separating them. CDR3 DNA sequence: TGTGCCAGTAGTATAGCGGGAGCGAGCTACGAGCAGTACTTC. This translates into CASSIAGASYEQYF. Full variable domain (rest looked up from reference TRBV19 and TRBJ2-7): DGGITQSPKYLFRKEGQNVTLSCEQNLNHDAMYWYRQDPGQGLRLIYYSQIVNDFQKGDIAEGYSVSREKKESFPLTVTSAQKNPTAFYLCASSIAGASYEQYFGPGTRLTVT.

This chain joins TRBV12-3 or TRBV12-4 and TRBJ1-2; D is uncertain. The V end was cut by 3 bases, the J end by 6 bases, with 11 bases between. This CDR3 region has 13 residues. CDR3 sequence: CASSFVAADGYTF. In nucleotides, the CDR3 is TGTGCCAGCAGTTTCGTGGCTGCGGATGGCTACACCTTC.

This clonotype has a handful of counts. The V call is TRBV20-1, the J call TRBJ2-3; 8 bases line up with TRBD2. The V gene's germline CDR1 is DFQATT and CDR2 SNEGSKA (reference sequence). The CDR3 has 13 amino acids. V shed 7 bases and J 4 bases; nucleotides not matched to a gene: 7. This CDR3 is CSVAAGAPDTQYF. CDR3 in DNA: TGCAGTGTAGCAGCGGGAGCCCCAGATACGCAGTATTTT.

V usage is TRBV9 and J usage is TRBJ2-2; TRBD1 matches at 8 bases. Germline CDR1 is SGDLS and CDR2 is YYNGEE. This CDR3 has 16 amino acids. V lost 1 base and J lost 4; bases outside the gene matches: 6. CDR3 nucleotide sequence: TGTGCCAGCAGCGTAACCCAGGGGGCGGGCACCGGGGAGCTGTTTTTT. Protein product: CASSVTQGAGTGELFF.

The rearrangement links TRBV6-5 to TRBJ1-1, with a tentative D call TRBD1 (5 bases). Germline V gene data show CDR1 as MNHEY and CDR2 as SVGAGI. Trimming stripped 4 bases from V and 5 bases from J, with 11 bases between. The CDR3 length is 13 residues. This CDR3 reads CASSLHRFTEAFF. In DNA form, the CDR3 reads TGTGCCAGCAGTTTACACAGGTTTACTGAAGCTTTCTTT.

The V call is TRBV6-6, the J call TRBJ2-7, with D perhaps matching TRBD1 (6 bases). The CDR3 has 16 amino acids. Germline V lookup: CDR1 MNHNY, CDR2 SVGAGI (reference sequence). The V and J ends lost 2 bases and 5 bases respectively, with 19 bases between them. The DNA of the CDR3 is TGTGCCAGCAGTTACGCGCTTGAATTAGCAGGGGACGAGCAGTACTTC. Translating it yields CASSYALELAGDEQYF.

V usage is TRBV24-1 and J usage is TRBJ1-5, with TRBD1 as a possible D gene (5 bases). The CDR3 sequence is 14 residues long. CDR1 and CDR2 (germline): KGHDR, SFDVKD. Trimming took 4 bases from V and 3 from J, leaving 9 bases between them. CDR3 sequence: CATSDPTDNQPQHF. DNA of the CDR3: TGTGCCACCAGTGACCCGACAGACAATCAGCCCCAGCATTTT.

This clonotype was recorded a few times. The chain employs TRBV24-1 and TRBJ2-7; the D gene is possibly TRBD1 (5 bases). The V and J ends lost 1 base and 2 bases respectively, with 14 bases between them. Germline values: CDR1 KGHDR, CDR2 SFDVKD. The CDR3 extends over 16 amino acids. The CDR3 spells CATSDFTRKGTYEQYF. The CDR3 region has the DNA TGTGCCACCAGTGATTTTACCCGAAAGGGGACCTACGAGCAGTACTTC.

There are a few counts of this clonotype. V gene TRBV20-1 combines with J gene TRBJ2-1, with D perhaps TRBD2 (6 bases). The CDR3 has 15 amino acids. Germline V gene sequence: CDR1 DFQATT, CDR2 SNEGSKA (reference sequence). Trimming removed 5 bases from V and 9 bases from J, with 23 bases in between. Here the CDR3 DNA reads TGCAGTGCTCCACCCGGCACTAGCAGGCCTTGTGAGCAGTTCTTC. Translation gives CSAPPGTSRPCEQFF.

The J gene is TRBJ2-7, the V gene TRBV24-1; D call uncertain. The V gene's germline CDR1 is KGHDR and CDR2 SFDVKD. This CDR3 is built from 12 residues. Trimming removed 3 bases from V and 4 bases from J, with 6 bases in between. CDR3 DNA: TGTGCCACCAGTGATGAGAGTTACGAGCAGTACTTC. Translation: CATSDESYEQYF.

In nucleotides, the CDR3 is TGTGCCAGCAGCTTCGACGGGACAGGGGGCGATACCGGGGAGCTGTTTTTT. Translated: CASSFDGTGGDTGELFF. The chain uses TRBV7-3 and TRBJ2-2, with 12 bases fitting TRBD1. The CDR3 contains 17 residues. Unmatched junction bases numbered 7, after V lost 3 bases and J lost 5 bases. Germline V gene lookup returns CDR1 SGHTA and CDR2 FQGTGA.

This clonotype turned up a few times. This chain connects TRBV7-2 to TRBJ2-1, with 9 bases lining up with TRBD1. The CDR3 is made up of 15 amino acids. Germline loops: CDR1 SGHTA, CDR2 FQGNSA. The V and J ends lost 9 bases and 2 bases, in that order; junction bases with no gene match: 8. DNA of the CDR3: TGTGCCAGTCTACAGGGGGCGCGGGCCTACAATGAGCAGTTCTTC. Protein sequence: CASLQGARAYNEQFF. The variable domain in full, with the rest retrieved from reference TRBV7-2 and TRBJ2-1, is GAGVSQSPSNKVTEKGKDVELRCDPISGHTALYWYRQSLGQGLEFLIYFQGNSAPDKSGLPSDRFSAERTGGSVSTLTIQRTQQEDSAVYLCASLQGARAYNEQFFGPGTRLTVL.

This clonotype is a singleton in its sample. The rearrangement uses TRBV5-1 and TRBJ2-5, with 12 nucleotides matching TRBD2. Losses at the gene ends were 2 bases for V and 5 bases for J; bases not matched to a gene: 7. Germline V gene data show CDR1 as SGHRS and CDR2 as YFSETQ. The length of the CDR3 is 16 residues. CDR3 nucleotides: TGCGCCAGCAGCTTCCTAGCGGGGGGGCTATGGGAGACCCAGTACTTC. Protein sequence: CASSFLAGGLWETQYF.

The V gene is TRBV6-5, the J gene TRBJ2-3; 10 positions agree with TRBD2. In germline, CDR1 is MNHEY, CDR2 SVGAGI. Trimming removed 6 bases from V and 1 base from J; junction bases left unmatched: 16. The length of the CDR3 is 19 residues. In nucleotides, the CDR3 is TGTGCCAGCAGCTATGGTCCTCCCCCTGGACTAGCGGGCACAGATACGCAGTATTTT. Translating it yields CASSYGPPPGLAGTDTQYF.

This clonotype was seen a few times. V and J are TRBV4-1 and TRBJ2-3; 9 bases line up with TRBD2. CDR3 length: 17 residues. Germline CDR1 reads MGHRA; CDR2 reads YSYEKL. Trimming cost V 0 bases and J 6 bases; bases outside gene matches: 10. The CDR3 protein is CASSQDLWRGGDDTQYF. For the CDR3, the DNA is TGCGCCAGCAGCCAAGACCTCTGGCGGGGGGGCGACGATACGCAGTATTTT.

The chain recombines TRBV30 with TRBJ1-1; D unresolved. CDR3 length equals 13 residues. Germline V gives CDR1 GTSNPN, CDR2 SVGIG (reference sequence). The ends were cut back, 2 bases at V and 1 base at J, with 8 bases in the middle. The CDR3: CAWSLDWNTEAFF. The DNA for the CDR3 is TGTGCCTGGAGTCTGGACTGGAACACTGAAGCTTTCTTT. The whole variable domain, remainder taken from reference TRBV30 and TRBJ1-1, is SQTIHQWPATLVQPVGSPLSLECTVEGTSNPNLYWYRQAAGRGLQLLFYSVGIGQISSEVPQNLSASRPQDRQFILSSKKLLLSDSGFYLCAWSLDWNTEAFFGQGTRLTVV.

The genes are TRBV12-3 or TRBV12-4 and TRBJ2-3; D perhaps matches TRBD1 (6 bases). V was clipped by 6 bases and J by 4 bases, with 17 bases between them. CDR3 size: 15 residues. The CDR3 sequence is CASRLGTLVADTQYF. CDR3 sequence (DNA): TGTGCCAGCAGACTTGGGACACTCGTTGCAGATACGCAGTATTTT.

J is TRBJ1-2 and V is TRBV12-3 or TRBV12-4, with TRBD1 matching over 11 bases. J was trimmed by 4 bases and V by 5 bases; bases with no gene match: 12. The CDR3 contains 17 residues. The CDR3 protein is CASSVDRGRRESYGYTF. CDR3 nucleotides: TGTGCCAGCAGTGTGGACAGGGGGCGCAGAGAGAGCTATGGCTACACCTTC.

This chain joins TRBV30 and TRBJ1-5; tentatively, D is TRBD1 (5 bases). V was pared by 7 bases and J by 4 bases, with 14 bases between. The CDR3 has 13 residues. The germline V gene encodes CDR1 GTSNPN and CDR2 SVGIG (reference sequence). As DNA, the CDR3 is TGTGCCTACAAAGGGGTCGGGAATCAGCCCCAGCATTTT. Translating it yields CAYKGVGNQPQHF.